Below, 9 T cell receptor beta chains from the same sample are listed, as sequenced in a study of cytomegalovirus exposure and HLA in healthy donors. The PCR employed 60 Vbeta primers together with 13 Jbeta primers. Clones were read by immunoSEQ multiplex PCR, and TCRdb kept only the in-frame ones, dropping some. The sample shows some 110,000 clones, 60% to 80% of them seen only once. Sequenced: PBMCs. These receptors were collected from a woman between 35 and 50 years old in good health and CMV-seropositive.

J is TRBJ1-1 and V is TRBV6-1; D may be TRBD1 (5 bases). Per the germline V gene, CDR1 is MNHNS and CDR2 is SASEGT. V was pared by 10 bases and J by 0 bases, with 12 bases between. The length of the CDR3 is 13 residues. CDR3 residues: CATLDRLNTEAFF. The CDR3 coding sequence is TGTGCCACCCTCGACAGACTGAACACTGAAGCTTTCTTT.

The chain uses TRBV10-3 and TRBJ1-5; 7 bases agree with TRBD1. Germline V gene data show CDR1 as ENHRY and CDR2 as SYGVKD. V lost 6 bases, J lost 3 bases, and 5 bases stayed unmatched. The CDR3 has 14 residues. The CDR3 DNA follows: TGTGCCATCAGCGGGGACAGCCACAATCAGCCCCAGCATTTT. This sequence encodes CAISGDSHNQPQHF.

This chain links TRBV5-8 with TRBJ2-5; D not certain. The V gene lost 4 bases and the J gene lost 2 bases, with 12 bases spanning the gap. The CDR3 has 14 amino acids. Germline V CDR1 and CDR2: SGHTS, YDEGEE. The DNA for the CDR3 is TGTGCCAGCAGCATGGGAAGAACACAAGAGACCCAGTACTTC. Translation: CASSMGRTQETQYF. The full variable domain, rest sourced from reference TRBV5-8 and TRBJ2-5, is EAGVTQSPTHLIKTRGQQATLRCSPISGHTSVYWYQQALGLGLQFLLWYDEGEERNRGNFPPRFSGRQFPNYSSELNVNALELEDSALYLCASSMGRTQETQYFGPGTRLLVL.

The V gene is TRBV7-9, the J gene TRBJ2-7; D remains ambiguous. V gave up 4 bases and J gave up 6 bases, with 10 bases separating them. CDR1 SEHNR and CDR2 FQNEAQ come from the germline V gene (reference sequence). The CDR3 covers 12 residues. The CDR3 reads CASSSPSGEQYF. The DNA for the CDR3 is TGTGCCAGCAGCTCTCCTTCGGGCGAGCAGTACTTC.

The chain employs TRBV11-3 and TRBJ2-7, with D hard to call. With 5 bases removed from V and 2 bases from J, the gap between germline ends came to 13 bases. Germline lookup yields CDR1 SGHNT and CDR2 YENEEA. The CDR3 is 14 residues long. The CDR3 spells CASSLPWPTYEQYF. The CDR3 DNA follows: TGTGCCAGCAGCCTCCCGTGGCCGACCTACGAGCAGTACTTC.

The chain recombines TRBV4-3 with TRBJ2-4, with a possible D match to TRBD2 (7 bases). The V and J ends lost 8 bases and 0 bases respectively, with 23 bases between them. The CDR3 has 18 residues. The germline gives CDR1 LGHNA, CDR2 YSLEER. The CDR3 coding sequence is TGCGCCAGCGCCCTGTTAGGGGGGGCCGCGTCAGCCAAAAACATTCAGTACTTC. Translated, it gives CASALLGGAASAKNIQYF.

This sequence joins TRBV28 and TRBJ2-3; 7 nucleotides align to TRBD2. The V and J ends lost 3 bases and 0 bases, in that order; junction bases with no gene match: 12. The CDR3 consists of 18 residues. Germline loops: CDR1 MDHEN, CDR2 SYDVKM. The CDR3 nucleotides read TGTGCCAGCAGTTTCTCCCCCGGACTAGGCTCTAGCACAGATACGCAGTATTTT. Protein: CASSFSPGLGSSTDTQYF.

In this sample, this clone turned up once. This sequence joins TRBV11-2 and TRBJ2-7; D call uncertain. The CDR3 has 11 residues. Germline V gene data show CDR1 as SGHAT and CDR2 as FQNNGV. With 5 bases removed from V and 5 bases from J, the gap between germline ends came to 7 bases. The CDR3 DNA sequence: TGTGCCAGCAGCCTCGTCCACGAGCAGTACTTC. Translating gives CASSLVHEQYF.

This clone was found a few times. The chain has TRBV5-5 and TRBJ1-3, with TRBD1 matching over 8 bases. Trimming cost V 4 bases and J 0 bases; bases outside gene matches: 9. This CDR3 comprises 17 residues. CDR1 and CDR2 from the germline V gene are SGHKS and YYEKEE (reference sequence). The CDR3 loop reads CASSVTGARNSGNTIYF. CDR3 DNA sequence: TGTGCCAGCAGCGTGACAGGGGCTCGTAACTCTGGAAACACCATATATTTT.